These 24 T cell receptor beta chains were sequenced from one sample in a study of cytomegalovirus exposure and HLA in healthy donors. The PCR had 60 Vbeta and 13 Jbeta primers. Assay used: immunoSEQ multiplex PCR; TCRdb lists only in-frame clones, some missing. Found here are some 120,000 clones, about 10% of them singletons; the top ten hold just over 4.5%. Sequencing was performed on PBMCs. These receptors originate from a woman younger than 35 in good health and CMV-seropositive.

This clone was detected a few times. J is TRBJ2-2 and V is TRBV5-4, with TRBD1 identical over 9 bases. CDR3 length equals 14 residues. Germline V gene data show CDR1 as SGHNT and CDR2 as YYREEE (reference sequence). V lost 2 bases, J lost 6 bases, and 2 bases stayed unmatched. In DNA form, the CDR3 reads TGTGCCAGCAGCTTTGGACAGGGGCCCGGGGAGCTGTTTTTT. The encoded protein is CASSFGQGPGELFF.

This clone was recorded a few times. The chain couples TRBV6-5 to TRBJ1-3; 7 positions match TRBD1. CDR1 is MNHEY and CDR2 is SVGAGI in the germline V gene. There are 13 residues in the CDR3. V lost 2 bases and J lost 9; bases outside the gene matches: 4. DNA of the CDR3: TGTGCCAGCAGTTACGCCCGACAGGGCACCATATATTTT. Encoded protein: CASSYARQGTIYF.

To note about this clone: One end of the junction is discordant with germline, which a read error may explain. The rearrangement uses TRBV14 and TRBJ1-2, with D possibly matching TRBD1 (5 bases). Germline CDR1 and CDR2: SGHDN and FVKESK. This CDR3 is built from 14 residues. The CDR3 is CASSQRGLNYGYPF. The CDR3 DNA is TGTGCCAGCAGCCAACGGGGACTTAACTATGGCTACCCCTTC.

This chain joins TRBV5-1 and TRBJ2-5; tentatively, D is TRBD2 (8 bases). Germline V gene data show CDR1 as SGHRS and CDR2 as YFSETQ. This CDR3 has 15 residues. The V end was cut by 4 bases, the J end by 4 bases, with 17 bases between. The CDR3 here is CASSLEREGAETQYF. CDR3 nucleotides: TGCGCCAGCAGCCTCGAACGGGAGGGGGCAGAGACCCAGTACTTC. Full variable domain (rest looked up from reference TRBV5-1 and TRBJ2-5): KAGVTQTPRYLIKTRGQQVTLSCSPISGHRSVSWYQQTPGQGLQFLFEYFSETQRNKGNFPGRFSGRQFSNSRSEMNVSTLELGDSALYLCASSLEREGAETQYFGPGTRLLVL.

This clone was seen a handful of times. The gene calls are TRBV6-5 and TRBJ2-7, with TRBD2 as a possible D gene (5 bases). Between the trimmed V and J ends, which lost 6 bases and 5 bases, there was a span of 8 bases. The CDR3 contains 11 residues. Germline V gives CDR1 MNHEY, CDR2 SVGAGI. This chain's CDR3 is CASSHGDEQYF. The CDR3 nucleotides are TGTGCCAGCAGCCACGGGGACGAGCAGTACTTC.

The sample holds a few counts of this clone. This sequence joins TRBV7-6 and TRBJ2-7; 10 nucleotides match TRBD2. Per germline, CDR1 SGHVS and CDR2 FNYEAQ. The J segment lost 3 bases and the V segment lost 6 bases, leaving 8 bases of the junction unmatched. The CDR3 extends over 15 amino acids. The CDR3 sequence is CASSSKAGGFYEQYF. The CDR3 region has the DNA TGTGCCAGCAGTTCTAAAGCGGGGGGGTTCTACGAGCAGTACTTC.

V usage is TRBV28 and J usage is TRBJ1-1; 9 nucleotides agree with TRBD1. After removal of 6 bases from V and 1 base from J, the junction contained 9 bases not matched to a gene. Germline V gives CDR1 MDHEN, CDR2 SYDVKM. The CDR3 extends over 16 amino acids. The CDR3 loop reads CASSPGTGFTNTEAFF. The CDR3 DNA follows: TGTGCCAGCAGCCCCGGGACAGGGTTTACGAACACTGAAGCTTTCTTT.

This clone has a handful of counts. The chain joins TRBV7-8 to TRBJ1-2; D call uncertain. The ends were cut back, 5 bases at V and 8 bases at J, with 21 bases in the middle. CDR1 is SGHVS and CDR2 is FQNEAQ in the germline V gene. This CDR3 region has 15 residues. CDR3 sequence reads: CASSLVLQEGSGYTF. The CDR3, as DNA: TGTGCCAGCAGCCTGGTCTTGCAGGAGGGCTCAGGCTACACCTTC. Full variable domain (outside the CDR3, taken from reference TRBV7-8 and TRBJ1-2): GAGVSQSPRYKVAKRGQDVALRCDPISGHVSLFWYQQALGQGPEFLTYFQNEAQLDKSGLPSDRFFAERPEGSVSTLKIQRTQQEDSAVYLCASSLVLQEGSGYTFGSGTRLTVV.

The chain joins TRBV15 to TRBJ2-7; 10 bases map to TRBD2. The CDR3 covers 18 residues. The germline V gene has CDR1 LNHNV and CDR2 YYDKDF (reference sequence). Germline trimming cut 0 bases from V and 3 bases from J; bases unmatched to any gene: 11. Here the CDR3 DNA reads TGTGCCACCAGCAGAGACCCGTTTCTAGCGGGAGAAGTCTACGAGCAGTACTTC. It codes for CATSRDPFLAGEVYEQYF.

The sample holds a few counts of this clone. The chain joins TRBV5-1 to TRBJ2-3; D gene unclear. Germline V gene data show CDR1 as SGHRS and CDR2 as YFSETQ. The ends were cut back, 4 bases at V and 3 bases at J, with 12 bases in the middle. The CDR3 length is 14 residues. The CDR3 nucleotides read TGCGCCAGCAGCCCCCCAGTCAGGACAGATACGCAGTATTTT. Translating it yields CASSPPVRTDTQYF.

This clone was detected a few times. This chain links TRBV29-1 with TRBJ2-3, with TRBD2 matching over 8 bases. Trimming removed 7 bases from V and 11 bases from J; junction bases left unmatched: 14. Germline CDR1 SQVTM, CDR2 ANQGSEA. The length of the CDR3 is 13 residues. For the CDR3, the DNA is TGCAGCGACGACGGGAGGGCTCACGGAGAGCAGTATTTT. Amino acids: CSDDGRAHGEQYF.

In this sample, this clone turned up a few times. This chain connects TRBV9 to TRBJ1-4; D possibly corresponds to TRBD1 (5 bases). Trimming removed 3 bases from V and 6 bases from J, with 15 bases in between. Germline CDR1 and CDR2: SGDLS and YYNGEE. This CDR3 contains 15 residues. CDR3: CASSALRGRDEKLFF. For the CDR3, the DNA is TGTGCCAGCAGCGCTCTGCGGGGGAGGGATGAAAAACTGTTTTTT.

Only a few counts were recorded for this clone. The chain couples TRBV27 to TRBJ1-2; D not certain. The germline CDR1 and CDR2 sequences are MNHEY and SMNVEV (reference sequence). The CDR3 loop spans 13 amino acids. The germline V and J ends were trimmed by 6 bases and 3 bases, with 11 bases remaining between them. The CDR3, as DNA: TGTGCCAGCAGAAAAGGGCGGGACTATGGCTACACCTTC. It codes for CASRKGRDYGYTF.

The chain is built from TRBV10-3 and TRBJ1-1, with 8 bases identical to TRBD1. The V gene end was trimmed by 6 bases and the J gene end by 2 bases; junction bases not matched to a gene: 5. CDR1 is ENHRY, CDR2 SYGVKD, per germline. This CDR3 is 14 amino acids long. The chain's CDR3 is CAISAAGGNTEAFF. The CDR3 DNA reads TGTGCCATCAGCGCGGCAGGGGGCAACACTGAAGCTTTCTTT.

DNA of the CDR3: TGTGCCAGCAGTGTAGAGGGTTGGAACACTGAAGCTTTCTTT. It translates to CASSVEGWNTEAFF. The V and J genes are TRBV2 and TRBJ1-1; D uncertain. This CDR3 is 14 amino acids long. V was shortened by 4 bases and J by 1 base, with 10 bases between the two germline ends. Looked up from germline, CDR1 is SNHLY and CDR2 is FYNNEI. The variable domain in full, completed from reference TRBV2 and TRBJ1-1, reads EPEVTQTPSHQVTQMGQEVILRCVPISNHLYFYWYRQILGQKVEFLVSFYNNEISEKSEIFDDQFSVERPDGSNFTLKIRSTKLEDSAMYFCASSVEGWNTEAFFGQGTRLTVV.

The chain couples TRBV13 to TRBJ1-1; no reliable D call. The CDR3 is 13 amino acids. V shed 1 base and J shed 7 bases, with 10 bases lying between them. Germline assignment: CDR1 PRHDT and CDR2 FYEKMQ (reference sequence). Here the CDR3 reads CASSLVGVSEAFF. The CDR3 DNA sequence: TGTGCCAGCAGCTTAGTCGGGGTGAGTGAAGCTTTCTTT.

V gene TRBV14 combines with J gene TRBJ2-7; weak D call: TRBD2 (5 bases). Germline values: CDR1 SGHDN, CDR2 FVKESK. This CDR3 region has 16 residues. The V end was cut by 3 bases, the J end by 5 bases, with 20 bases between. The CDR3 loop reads CASSHGPGNPRNEQYF. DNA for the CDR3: TGTGCCAGCAGCCATGGGCCCGGGAACCCCAGAAACGAGCAGTACTTC.

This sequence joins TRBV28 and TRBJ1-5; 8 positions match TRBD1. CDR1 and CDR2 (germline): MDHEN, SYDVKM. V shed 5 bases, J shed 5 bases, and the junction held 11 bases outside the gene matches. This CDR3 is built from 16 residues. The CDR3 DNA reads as TGTGCCAGCAGTCCCCGGACAGGGAAAGGGCATCAGCCCCAGCATTTT. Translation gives CASSPRTGKGHQPQHF.

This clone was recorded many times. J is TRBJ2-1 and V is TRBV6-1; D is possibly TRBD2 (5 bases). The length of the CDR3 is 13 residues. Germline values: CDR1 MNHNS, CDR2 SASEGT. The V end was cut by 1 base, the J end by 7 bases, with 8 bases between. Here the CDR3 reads CASSEGEGNEQFF. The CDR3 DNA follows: TGTGCCAGCAGTGAAGGAGAGGGTAATGAGCAGTTCTTC.

CDR3 DNA: TGTGCCAGCAGTGAATTCAGGCAGGGGGATCAGCCCCAGCATTTT. Translation: CASSEFRQGDQPQHF. The V and J genes are TRBV6-1 and TRBJ1-5; TRBD1 agrees at 7 bases. The CDR3 runs 15 residues. The germline V gene has CDR1 MNHNS and CDR2 SASEGT. J lost 5 bases, V lost 2 bases, and 6 bases had no gene match.

In DNA form, the CDR3 reads TGTGCCAGCAGCTTACGGGACAGAATATTGAACACTGAAGCTTTCTTT. It translates to CASSLRDRILNTEAFF. This chain links TRBV11-2 with TRBJ1-1, with 7 bases lining up with TRBD1. The CDR3 length is 16 residues. Trimming at V came to 2 bases and at J to 0 bases, leaving 6 bases not matched to a gene. CDR1 is SGHAT, CDR2 FQNNGV, per germline.

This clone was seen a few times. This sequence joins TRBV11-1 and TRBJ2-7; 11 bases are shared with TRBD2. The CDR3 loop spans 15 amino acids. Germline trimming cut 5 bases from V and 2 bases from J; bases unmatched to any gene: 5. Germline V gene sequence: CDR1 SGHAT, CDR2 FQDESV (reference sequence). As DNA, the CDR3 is TGTGCCAGCAGCAACCTAGCGGGAGGTCCCTACGAGCAGTACTTC. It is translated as CASSNLAGGPYEQYF.

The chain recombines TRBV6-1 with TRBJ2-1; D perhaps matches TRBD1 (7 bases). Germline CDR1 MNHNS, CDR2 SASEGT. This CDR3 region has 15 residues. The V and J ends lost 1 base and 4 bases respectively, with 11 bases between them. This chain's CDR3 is CASSEGAGQYNEQFF. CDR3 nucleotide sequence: TGTGCCAGCAGTGAAGGGGCGGGACAGTACAATGAGCAGTTCTTC.

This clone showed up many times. The CDR3 reads CAWTSSTGGIAFF. For the CDR3, the DNA is TGTGCCTGGACCTCGTCGACAGGCGGCATCGCTTTCTTT. This rearrangement joins TRBV30 to TRBJ1-1, with D maybe TRBD1 (6 bases). Trimming took 4 bases from V and 11 from J, leaving 20 bases between them. The germline CDR1 and CDR2 sequences are GTSNPN and SVGIG (reference sequence). The CDR3 length is 13 residues.